These 18 T cell receptor beta chains share one sample of origin, sequenced in a study of blood T cell repertoires in COVID-19. The protocol was immunoSEQ multiplex PCR, while the TCRdb copy is restricted to in-frame clones and leaves out a portion. This table has hundreds of thousands of clones, about nine tenths appearing once. Sequenced input: peripheral blood. Every receptor here comes from a woman in her 30s with COVID-19, enrolled during active disease.

The chain couples TRBV29-1 to TRBJ2-3; a weak D match, TRBD1 (6 bases). V was pared by 6 bases and J by 5 bases, with 9 bases between. The CDR3 has 11 residues. The V gene's germline CDR1 is SQVTM and CDR2 ANQGSEA. In DNA, the CDR3 is TGCAGCGTGGACAGCCTAGATACGCAGTATTTT. Translation gives CSVDSLDTQYF.

This chain uses TRBV28 with TRBJ1-2; possibly TRBD1 for D (5 bases). This CDR3 is built from 12 residues. V lost 7 bases and J 5 bases, leaving 11 bases between the germline ends. Looked up from germline, CDR1 is MDHEN and CDR2 is SYDVKM. CDR3 residues: CASNQGYYGYTF. The CDR3 DNA reads TGTGCCAGCAACCAGGGATATTATGGCTACACCTTC.

The chain uses TRBV7-2 and TRBJ2-2; possibly TRBD2 for D (5 bases). The CDR3 loop spans 17 amino acids. The V gene's germline CDR1 is SGHTA and CDR2 FQGNSA. V lost 2 bases and J 5 bases, leaving 18 bases between the germline ends. The CDR3 DNA sequence: TGTGCCAGCAGCTTACGGGGTGGGGTAGCCACTACCGGGGAGCTGTTTTTT. Residues: CASSLRGGVATTGELFF.

The rearrangement joins TRBV10-3 to TRBJ2-7; 7 bases line up with TRBD2. From germline, CDR1 is ENHRY and CDR2 SYGVKD. The CDR3 runs to 14 residues. J was trimmed by 5 bases and V by 3 bases; bases with no gene match: 7. Here the CDR3 DNA reads TGTGCCATCAGTGAAGGGCAGGGAGGGAACGAGCAGTACGTC. Translating it yields CAISEGQGGNEQYV.

The J gene is TRBJ2-3, the V gene TRBV19, with 8 positions matching TRBD2. The CDR3 covers 13 residues. Germline values: CDR1 LNHDA, CDR2 SQIVND (reference sequence). The J segment lost 5 bases and the V segment lost 10 bases, leaving 8 bases of the junction unmatched. As DNA, the CDR3 is TGTGCCACCTCGGGGGGGCGGGGAGATACGCAGTATTTT. Translation gives CATSGGRGDTQYF.

The J gene is TRBJ1-1, the V gene TRBV5-1; D is perhaps TRBD1 (5 bases). The length of the CDR3 is 14 residues. Germline values: CDR1 SGHRS, CDR2 YFSETQ. V shed 0 bases and J shed 4 bases, with 10 bases lying between them. In DNA, the CDR3 is TGCGCCAGCAGCTTGGTAGGGGTCCGCACTGAAGCTTTCTTT. Its translation is CASSLVGVRTEAFF.

The chain employs TRBV3-1 (or the pseudogene TRBV3-2) and TRBJ1-4, with 7 positions matching TRBD1. CDR3 length: 13 amino acids. With 4 bases clipped from V and 8 bases from J, the junction kept 4 bases outside the gene matches. Germline V gene data show CDR1 as LGHDT and CDR2 as YNNKEL (reference sequence). CDR3 sequence: CASSLGQVEKLFF. The CDR3 DNA sequence: TGTGCCAGCAGCCTAGGACAGGTGGAAAAACTGTTTTTT.

This sequence joins TRBV18 and TRBJ2-5; perhaps TRBD1 as D (5 bases). Germline CDR1 reads KGHSH; CDR2 reads LQKENI. V shed 3 bases and J shed 0 bases, with 8 bases lying between them. The CDR3 consists of 14 residues. CDR3 sequence: CASSPGRDQETQYF. CDR3 nucleotide sequence: TGTGCCAGCTCACCCGGCAGGGACCAAGAGACCCAGTACTTC.

This chain joins TRBV4-2 and TRBJ1-2; no clear D gene. Germline V gives CDR1 LGHNA, CDR2 YNFKEQ. Trimming cost V 3 bases and J 3 bases, with 14 bases left between them. This CDR3 spans 15 amino acids. The CDR3 here is CASSHESGRHYGYTF. CDR3 in DNA: TGTGCCAGCAGCCATGAGTCCGGGAGGCACTATGGCTACACCTTC.

This sequence joins TRBV3-1 (or the pseudogene TRBV3-2) and TRBJ1-2; perhaps TRBD1 as D (6 bases). CDR1 LGHDT and CDR2 YNNKEL come from the germline V gene (reference sequence). This CDR3 region has 13 residues. The V end lost 4 bases, the J end lost 9 bases, and 15 bases lay between the germline ends. CDR3 bases: TGTGCCAGCAGCCCAGGGGACCCCAAGAGCTACACCTTC. Its translation: CASSPGDPKSYTF.

This clone has just one count. The V gene is TRBV4-1, the J gene TRBJ2-4; 7 nucleotides line up with TRBD1. This CDR3 comprises 16 residues. Per germline, CDR1 MGHRA and CDR2 YSYEKL. The V segment lost 0 bases and the J segment 4 bases; nucleotides outside the gene matches: 6. CDR3 coding DNA: TGCGCCAGCAGCCAAGAATGGCCACAGGGGAAAAACATTCAGTACTTC. Amino acids: CASSQEWPQGKNIQYF.

V usage is TRBV5-1 and J usage is TRBJ1-4, with unresolved D. V was shortened by 2 bases and J by 3 bases, with 8 bases between the two germline ends. The CDR3 totals 14 residues. Germline assignment: CDR1 SGHRS and CDR2 YFSETQ. The CDR3 coding sequence is TGCGCCAGCAGCTTTGGCGGAGCTAATGAAAAACTGTTTTTT. Amino acid sequence: CASSFGGANEKLFF.

The chain employs TRBV10-2 and TRBJ2-1; 8 nucleotides agree with TRBD2. This CDR3 is built from 13 residues. The germline V gene encodes CDR1 WSHSY and CDR2 SAAADI. Germline trimming cut 3 bases from V and 15 bases from J; bases unmatched to any gene: 10. CDR3 loop: CASSERITGGRFF. In nucleotides, the CDR3 is TGCGCCAGCAGTGAAAGAATAACGGGGGGGCGGTTCTTC.

The chain uses TRBV9 and TRBJ2-3; 13 nucleotides line up with TRBD2. Germline V gene lookup returns CDR1 SGDLS and CDR2 YYNGEE. Trimming cost V 5 bases and J 7 bases; bases outside gene matches: 7. The CDR3 loop spans 15 amino acids. The CDR3 loop is CASSDGGLAGHTQYF. The DNA for the CDR3 is TGTGCCAGCAGTGATGGGGGACTAGCGGGGCATACGCAGTATTTT.

V usage is TRBV27 and J usage is TRBJ2-2; D uncertain. Germline CDR1 is MNHEY and CDR2 is SMNVEV (reference sequence). CDR3 size: 13 residues. V lost 5 bases to trimming and J lost 1 base, with 5 bases between them. CDR3 sequence (DNA): TGTGCCAGCAGTGCGGTGAACACCGGGGAGCTGTTTTTT. It specifies CASSAVNTGELFF.

V is TRBV9 and J is TRBJ1-6; 9 bases are a match to TRBD1. The CDR3 spans 16 residues. Trimming took 3 bases from V and 7 from J; bases not matched to a gene: 8. Germline CDR1 SGDLS, CDR2 YYNGEE. The CDR3 sequence is CASSAQGALGNSPLHF. CDR3 coding DNA: TGTGCCAGCAGCGCACAGGGGGCGCTTGGGAATTCACCCCTCCACTTT. Combining the CDR3 with reference TRBV9 and TRBJ1-6 gives the whole variable domain DSGVTQTPKHLITATGQRVTLRCSPRSGDLSVYWYQQSLDQGLQFLIQYYNGEERAKGNILERFSAQQFPDLHSELNLSSLELGDSALYFCASSAQGALGNSPLHFGNGTRLTVT.

The V and J genes are TRBV3-1 (or the pseudogene TRBV3-2) and TRBJ2-2, with D unclear. Trimming removed 1 base at V and 4 bases at J, with 22 bases between. The germline V gene encodes CDR1 LGHDT and CDR2 YNNKEL (reference sequence). The CDR3 has 19 residues. The CDR3 DNA reads TGTGCCAGCAGCCAAGTTTTTAGACTCGGTTCGCGATTCACCGGGGAGCTGTTTTTT. This sequence encodes CASSQVFRLGSRFTGELFF.

The rearrangement links TRBV6-4 to TRBJ2-2, with TRBD2 matching 7 bases. With 3 bases clipped from V and 5 bases from J, the junction kept 3 bases outside the gene matches. Germline-derived CDR1 and CDR2 are MRHNA and SNTAGT. This CDR3 contains 14 residues. The CDR3 DNA reads TGTGCCAGCAGTGAATCGGGGGGTACCGGGGAGCTGTTTTTT. As protein: CASSESGGTGELFF.